The rows below give T cell receptor beta chains drawn from one sample of a study of blood T cell repertoires in COVID-19. TCRdb's copy holds only in-frame clones and misses some; the assay was immunoSEQ multiplex PCR. Of more than 200,000 clones in the sample, around four fifths were seen once. Specimen: peripheral blood. Receptors were obtained from a man between 35 and 55 years old with active or convalescent COVID-19. Each CDR3 is given with its conserved first and last residue. Fields, in order: D gene, V gene, clone size, J gene, CDR3 DNA, CDR3 protein. D genes are given only for firm matches. Clone sizes are given selectively: once, few, many, or a class where the clone is expanded.

>NA|TRBV7-9|NA|TRBJ1-2
TGTGCCAGCAGTCCCGACTTACGACCCGATGGCTACACCTTC
CASSPDLRPDGYTF
>NA|TRBV18|NA|TRBJ1-6
TGTGCCAGCTCACCACAGCAGGGCGGCTCCTATAATTCACCCCTCCACTTT
CASSPQQGGSYNSPLHF
>TRBD1|TRBV30|NA|TRBJ1-1
TGTGCCTACGGGACAGGGGTGAACACTGAAGCTTTCTTT
CAYGTGVNTEAFF
>TRBD1|TRBV7-8|NA|TRBJ2-5
TGTGCCAGCAGCTATACAGGGGTACAGACCCAGTACTTC
CASSYTGVQTQYF
>NA|TRBV24-1|once|TRBJ1-2
TGTGCCACCAGTGATACGGACAGTAACTATGGCTACACCTTC
CATSDTDSNYGYTF
>TRBD1|TRBV2|NA|TRBJ2-7
TGTGCCAGCCAGGACAGGGGCTACGAGCAGTACTTC
CASQDRGYEQYF
>NA|TRBV7-6|NA|TRBJ1-1
TGTGCCAGCAGCTCTAGTGAGGATGCTTTCTTT
CASSSSEDAFF
>TRBD1|TRBV12-3/TRBV12-4|NA|TRBJ1-1
TGTGCCAGCAGGGACAGGGCTGAAGCTTTCTTT
CASRDRAEAFF
>NA|TRBV6-2/TRBV6-3|NA|TRBJ1-2
TGTGCCAGCAGTTTTTGGGGCGGCTACACCTTC
CASSFWGGYTF
>NA|TRBV6-5|NA|TRBJ1-1
TGTGCCAGCAGTTACCCCGCGGTGAACACTGAAGCTTTCTTT
CASSYPAVNTEAFF
>TRBD1|TRBV24-1|NA|TRBJ2-1
TGTGCCACCGCTCCCGGACAGGGGGGGGATGAGCAGTTCTTC
CATAPGQGGDEQFF
>TRBD2|TRBV5-4|NA|TRBJ2-5
TGTGCCAGCAGCTCGGGACTAGTTGAAGAGACCCAGTACTTC
CASSSGLVEETQYF
>NA|TRBV4-3|NA|TRBJ1-5
TGCGCCAGCAGCCAGTCCCTACAGGGCAGGGGCAATCAGCCCCAGCATTTT
CASSQSLQGRGNQPQHF
>TRBD1|TRBV6-2/TRBV6-3|few|TRBJ2-7
TGTGCCAGCAGTTATGTCATCGGCCGGGACAGTTCCTACGAGCAGTACTTC
CASSYVIGRDSSYEQYF
>NA|TRBV6-4|NA|TRBJ1-1
TGTGCCAGCAGTGTAAGCCCGGGGACTGAAGCTTTCTTT
CASSVSPGTEAFF
>TRBD1|TRBV5-4|NA|TRBJ2-7
TGTGCCAGCAGCTTATCTGGACAGGGGAGCTCCTACGAGCAGTACTTC
CASSLSGQGSSYEQYF
>NA|TRBV7-2|NA|TRBJ1-1
TGTGCCAGCAGCTCCATAGGAGGGGCTTTCTTT
CASSSIGGAFF
>NA|TRBV30|few|TRBJ2-7
TGTGCCTGGAAAGGGGTCCACGGGGGTTCCTACGAGCAGTACTTC
CAWKGVHGGSYEQYF
>NA|TRBV12-5|NA|TRBJ1-2
TGTGCTAGTGGCCGACTCGGAGGCTATGGCTACACCTTC
CASGRLGGYGYTF
>TRBD1|TRBV27|NA|TRBJ1-5
TGTGCCAGCAGTTTATCGGGACAGGGGTATCAGCCCCAGCATTTT
CASSLSGQGYQPQHF
>NA|TRBV6-1|NA|TRBJ2-6
TGTGCCAGCAGTGAATTTAAAGTGCCCGGTGGGGCCAACGTCCTGACTTTC
CASSEFKVPGGANVLTF
>NA|TRBV30|once|TRBJ1-6
TGTGCCTGGAGTCTCGCAGGGGTTTCGAGATCACCCCTCCACTTT
CAWSLAGVSRSPLHF
>NA|TRBV19|NA|TRBJ2-3
TGTGCCAGTAGTATAGGCCAAACAGGGGATACGCAGTATTTT
CASSIGQTGDTQYF
>NA|TRBV12-3/TRBV12-4|NA|TRBJ2-7
TGTGCCAGCAGTTTGGACAGCACCTACGAGCAGTACTTC
CASSLDSTYEQYF
>NA|TRBV29-1|NA|TRBJ2-7
TGCAGCGTTGCGGGCAGGGAAGGCCCCTACGAGCAGTACTTC
CSVAGREGPYEQYF
>TRBD1|TRBV4-2|NA|TRBJ1-2
TGTGCCAGCAGCCTACAGGGGAACTATGGCTACACCTTC
CASSLQGNYGYTF
>TRBD2|TRBV7-8|NA|TRBJ2-5
TGTGCCAGCAGCTTAGGTCCCCATAGCGGGAGAGGGACCCAGTACTTC
CASSLGPHSGRGTQYF
>TRBD1|TRBV5-4|NA|TRBJ1-2
TGTGCCAGCAGCCCCGGGACAGCCCTTGACCATGGCTACACCTTC
CASSPGTALDHGYTF
>NA|TRBV6-5|once|TRBJ1-1
TGTGCCAGCAGTTCCACAGGGTGGGGAACTGAAGCTTTCTTT
CASSSTGWGTEAFF
>TRBD1|TRBV5-5|NA|TRBJ1-4
TGTGCCAGCAGCTTGGCGGACAGGCATAATGAAAAACTGTTTTTT
CASSLADRHNEKLFF
>NA|TRBV4-1|once|TRBJ1-5
TGCGCCAGCAGCCAAGATCTTACGGACAGAAATCAGCCCCAGCATTTT
CASSQDLTDRNQPQHF
>TRBD1|TRBV3-1/TRBV3-2|NA|TRBJ1-1
TGTGCCAGCAGCCTCGGACAGGGCGGGACTGAAGCTTTCTTT
CASSLGQGGTEAFF
>TRBD1|TRBV5-1|NA|TRBJ1-1
TGCGCCAGCAGGGACAGGGTCTACACTGAAGCTTTCTTT
CASRDRVYTEAFF
>NA|TRBV30|NA|TRBJ1-2
TGTGCCTGGAGCGCGCCCTCGGGGGGCTACACCTTC
CAWSAPSGGYTF
>NA|TRBV4-3|NA|TRBJ2-5
TGCGCCAGCAGCCAGCAGGGGACGGAACAAGAGACCCAGTACTTC
CASSQQGTEQETQYF
>TRBD1|TRBV3-1/TRBV3-2|NA|TRBJ1-1
TGTGCCAGCAGCCAAGAAGGAGGGGGCGCTTCCGGCGCTTTCTTT
CASSQEGGGASGAFF
>NA|TRBV6-2/TRBV6-3|NA|TRBJ2-7
TGTGCCAGCAGTCAAACCTACGAGCAGTACTTC
CASSQTYEQYF
>NA|TRBV24-1|once|TRBJ2-6
TGTGCCACCAGTGCTCCTCCTCGACAGGCCGGGGCCAACGTCCTGACTTTC
CATSAPPRQAGANVLTF
>TRBD1|TRBV14|NA|TRBJ2-7
TGTGCCAGGTCCGGGACAGGCAAATCCTACGAGCAGTACTTC
CARSGTGKSYEQYF
>NA|TRBV25-1|NA|TRBJ1-5
TGTGCCAGCAGCCAGGGTTCGCATAGCAATCAGCCCCAGCATTTT
CASSQGSHSNQPQHF
>NA|TRBV2|NA|TRBJ2-3
TGTGCCAGCAGTGTCCAGGGGGGTGATACGCAGTATTTT
CASSVQGGDTQYF
>NA|TRBV10-3|NA|TRBJ1-2
TGTGCCATCAGTCCGGAGATAAAGCCACTCTACGCTGGCTACACCTTC
CAISPEIKPLYAGYTF
>TRBD1|TRBV14|NA|TRBJ1-2
TGTGCCAGCAGCCGGGACAGAACCTATGGCTACACCTTC
CASSRDRTYGYTF